The 32 T cell receptor beta chains given below trace back to one sample, sequenced in a study of PD-L1 blockade in urothelial cancer. Assay: immunoSEQ multiplex PCR; the TCRdb copy retains only in-frame clones and omits some. The data hold around 82,000 clones, with 80% to 85% observed a single time. The time point denotes: pretreatment peripheral blood. The sequences come from PBMCs, collected around atezolizumab (anti-PD-L1) treatment. The source of these receptors is a man in his 60s with urothelial cancer.

The chain combines TRBV18 with TRBJ2-5; tentatively, D is TRBD1 (6 bases). Germline V gene data show CDR1 as KGHSH and CDR2 as LQKENI. Trimming shortened V by 6 bases and J by 4 bases, and 15 bases separated the two germline ends. This CDR3 is built from 14 residues. The CDR3 DNA follows: TGTGCCAGCTCGTCTCAGGACAGACGAGAGACCCAGTACTTC. Translating it yields CASSSQDRRETQYF.

The rearrangement uses TRBV11-2 and TRBJ1-2, with D uncertain. The CDR3 spans 12 residues. The V gene lost 6 bases and the J gene lost 8 bases, with 13 bases spanning the gap. Per the germline V gene, CDR1 is SGHAT and CDR2 is FQNNGV. The CDR3 nucleotides read TGTGCCAGCAGGTCGGGAAATCTCGGCTACACCTTC. It codes for CASRSGNLGYTF.

This sequence joins TRBV28 and TRBJ1-1; weak D call: TRBD1 (6 bases). V was cut by 6 bases and J by 2 bases, with 16 bases left in between. CDR3 length equals 15 residues. Germline CDR1 MDHEN, CDR2 SYDVKM. The CDR3 sequence: CASRLDRFPNTEAFF. The CDR3 DNA reads TGTGCCAGCAGATTGGACAGATTCCCAAACACTGAAGCTTTCTTT.

Only a few counts were recorded for this clone. The V and J genes are TRBV18 and TRBJ2-6, with TRBD1 matching 7 bases. V was pared by 1 base and J by 2 bases, with 2 bases of the junction left unmatched. Germline V gene lookup returns CDR1 KGHSH and CDR2 LQKENI. CDR3 size: 16 residues. For the CDR3, the DNA is TGTGCCAGCTCACCACAGGGGGCGCCTGGGGCCAACGTCCTGACTTTC. Its translation is CASSPQGAPGANVLTF.

The chain combines TRBV28 with TRBJ1-1; possibly TRBD1 for D (5 bases). CDR1 is MDHEN, CDR2 SYDVKM, per germline. The CDR3 loop spans 15 amino acids. Trimming removed 2 bases from V and 3 bases from J, with 13 bases in between. The DNA for the CDR3 is TGTGCCAGCAGTTTACCGGGGTCGGGGGACACTGAAGCTTTCTTT. It codes for CASSLPGSGDTEAFF.

This clone appeared once. The gene calls are TRBV18 and TRBJ2-3; D is ambiguous. Germline values: CDR1 KGHSH, CDR2 LQKENI. The CDR3 is made up of 16 amino acids. V lost 4 bases and J 4 bases, leaving 18 bases between the germline ends. In nucleotides, the CDR3 is TGTGCCAGCTCACAGTCTGAGTTTCCGTATGCAGATACGCAGTATTTT. Translated, it gives CASSQSEFPYADTQYF. The full variable domain, rest sourced from reference TRBV18 and TRBJ2-3, is NAGVMQNPRHLVRRRGQEARLRCSPMKGHSHVYWYRQLPEEGLKFMVYLQKENIIDESGMPKERFSAEFPKEGPSILRIQQVVRGDSAAYFCASSQSEFPYADTQYFGPGTRLTVL.

The chain is built from TRBV10-1 and TRBJ1-2; 7 bases match TRBD1. The CDR3 is 14 amino acids. The germline CDR1 and CDR2 sequences are WNHNN and SYGVQD (reference sequence). V shed 5 bases and J 2 bases; nucleotides not matched to a gene: 5. In nucleotides, the CDR3 is TGCGCCAGCAGTCCCGGGACAGCAAACTATGGCTACACCTTC. It specifies CASSPGTANYGYTF.

This chain connects TRBV7-2 to TRBJ2-5; 10 bases are shared with TRBD1. CDR3 length equals 16 residues. CDR1 is SGHTA and CDR2 is FQGNSA in the germline V gene. Trimming at V came to 5 bases and at J to 7 bases, leaving 13 bases not matched to a gene. This CDR3 reads CASSPLRDRGFGTQYF. CDR3 coding DNA: TGTGCCAGCAGCCCCCTCCGGGACAGGGGATTCGGGACCCAGTACTTC.

The chain has TRBV10-3 and TRBJ2-1, with 9 bases that match TRBD2. CDR3 length equals 15 residues. Germline lookup yields CDR1 ENHRY and CDR2 SYGVKD. With 6 bases clipped from V and 5 bases from J, the junction kept 8 bases outside the gene matches. DNA for the CDR3: TGTGCCATCAGCACGGGGCGGGGGGGTAACAATGAGCAGTTCTTC. Its protein product is CAISTGRGGNNEQFF.

V is TRBV13 and J is TRBJ2-5; no reliable D call. CDR3 length: 11 residues. Per germline, CDR1 PRHDT and CDR2 FYEKMQ (reference sequence). Trimming shortened V by 6 bases and J by 5 bases, and 7 bases separated the two germline ends. CDR3 DNA sequence: TGTGCCAGCAGTCTCCGGGAGACCCAGTACTTC. Translated, it gives CASSLRETQYF.

This clone was counted only a few times. The V call is TRBV27, the J call TRBJ2-7; the match to TRBD2 covers 7 bases. The germline CDR1 and CDR2 sequences are MNHEY and SMNVEV (reference sequence). Trimming removed 5 bases from V and 7 bases from J; junction bases left unmatched: 8. This CDR3 spans 13 amino acids. The CDR3 sequence is CASSRLAVGEQYF. Here the CDR3 DNA reads TGTGCCAGCAGTCGGCTAGCGGTGGGAGAGCAGTACTTC.

The V call is TRBV7-2, the J call TRBJ2-5; 15 bases map to TRBD2. There are 16 residues in the CDR3. V lost 5 bases to trimming and J lost 7 bases; unmatched junction nucleotides: 8. The V gene's germline CDR1 is SGHTA and CDR2 FQGNSA. The CDR3 nucleotides read TGTGCCAGCAGCACCGCGGGGACTAGCGGGGGGTGGACCCAGTACTTC. As protein: CASSTAGTSGGWTQYF.

The chain is built from TRBV28 and TRBJ1-5; 12 positions agree with TRBD1. This CDR3 has 15 amino acids. CDR1 and CDR2 from the germline V gene are MDHEN and SYDVKM. J was trimmed by 7 bases and V by 5 bases; bases with no gene match: 6. The CDR3 is CASSRDRGLRQPQHF. The CDR3, as DNA: TGTGCCAGCAGTCGGGACAGGGGGCTTCGGCAGCCCCAGCATTTT.

This clone came up a few times. This chain connects TRBV6-5 to TRBJ1-3; a possible D gene is TRBD1 (5 bases). The CDR3 contains 16 residues. CDR1 MNHEY and CDR2 SVGAGI come from the germline V gene. Trimming stripped 2 bases from V and 0 bases from J, with 11 bases between. The DNA for the CDR3 is TGTGCCAGCAGTTACACTGGGGGGAGCTCTGGAAACACCATATATTTT. Protein sequence: CASSYTGGSSGNTIYF.

The CDR3 is CASSLGGLGNQPQHF. CDR3 DNA sequence: TGCGCCAGCAGCTTGGGGGGCTTGGGCAATCAGCCCCAGCATTTT. V is TRBV5-1 and J is TRBJ1-5, with D tentatively TRBD1 (5 bases). The CDR3 spans 15 residues. Germline V gene data show CDR1 as SGHRS and CDR2 as YFSETQ. V lost 0 bases and J lost 2, with 9 bases in between.

This clone was found a few times. This chain connects TRBV19 to TRBJ1-5, with no clear D. The V end was cut by 0 bases, the J end by 11 bases, with 8 bases between. Per the germline V gene, CDR1 is LNHDA and CDR2 is SQIVND (reference sequence). This CDR3 is 12 amino acids long. CDR3 loop: CASSIEGGAQHF. The CDR3 bases are TGTGCCAGTAGTATAGAAGGCGGCGCCCAGCATTTT.

The CDR3 region is CASSLRGNTGELFF. The CDR3 nucleotides read TGTGCCAGCAGCTTAAGGGGAAACACCGGGGAGCTGTTTTTT. The chain links TRBV5-5 to TRBJ2-2, with a possible D match to TRBD1 (5 bases). CDR1 and CDR2 from the germline V gene are SGHKS and YYEKEE (reference sequence). The CDR3 has 14 residues. The V end lost 2 bases, the J end lost 2 bases, and 7 bases lay between the germline ends.

The chain is built from TRBV4-2 and TRBJ2-1, with TRBD2 identical over 9 bases. Trimming cost V 4 bases and J 5 bases; bases outside gene matches: 12. Per the germline V gene, CDR1 is LGHNA and CDR2 is YNFKEQ. The CDR3 contains 17 residues. CDR3 nucleotide sequence: TGTGCCAGCAGCCCACTCTATCGTAGCGGGGGACACAATGAGCAGTTCTTC. Translating gives CASSPLYRSGGHNEQFF.

The CDR3 DNA reads TGTGCCAGCAGCCCTGAGGTGGCTAGCGTCTCCTACGAGCAGTACTTC. This translates into CASSPEVASVSYEQYF. The rearrangement links TRBV7-2 to TRBJ2-7; D possibly corresponds to TRBD2 (6 bases). This CDR3 region has 16 residues. Germline CDR1 SGHTA, CDR2 FQGNSA. Trimming removed 5 bases at V and 0 bases at J, with 17 bases between.

This clone ranks as medium-sized. V and J are TRBV27 and TRBJ2-4, with a tentative D call TRBD2 (6 bases). V dropped 0 bases and J dropped 6 bases, with 12 bases sitting between them. This CDR3 has 15 residues. CDR1 and CDR2 (germline): MNHEY, SMNVEV (reference sequence). In nucleotides, the CDR3 is TGTGCCAGCAGTTTATCGAGGGGACTGCTAAACATTCAGTACTTC. Its translation is CASSLSRGLLNIQYF.

This chain uses TRBV5-1 with TRBJ1-4; 7 nucleotides agree with TRBD1. V shed 0 bases and J 2 bases; nucleotides not matched to a gene: 4. CDR3 length: 16 residues. The V gene's germline CDR1 is SGHRS and CDR2 YFSETQ. Here the CDR3 DNA reads TGCGCCAGCAGCTTGGACAGGGGAGGCACTAATGAAAAACTGTTTTTT. Translated: CASSLDRGGTNEKLFF.

The V and J genes are TRBV30 and TRBJ1-3, with unresolved D. Trimming stripped 0 bases from V and 2 bases from J, with 8 bases between. Germline CDR1 and CDR2: GTSNPN and SVGIG (reference sequence). The CDR3 has 14 residues. The CDR3 sequence is CAWSVSVPGNTIYF. The CDR3 DNA reads as TGTGCCTGGAGTGTTTCAGTCCCTGGAAACACCATATATTTT.

The V and J genes are TRBV7-7 and TRBJ2-5; possibly TRBD2 for D (6 bases). The CDR3 is 13 residues long. Trimming cost V 3 bases and J 4 bases, with 9 bases left between them. Germline CDR1 SSHAT, CDR2 FNYEAQ (reference sequence). Here the CDR3 reads CASSFGGSETQYF. Written as DNA, the CDR3 is TGTGCCAGCAGCTTCGGGGGTTCAGAGACCCAGTACTTC.

The V gene is TRBV5-1, the J gene TRBJ2-3; 8 bases fit TRBD1. This CDR3 has 17 amino acids. V was clipped by 0 bases and J by 0 bases; unmatched bases: 6. The germline CDR1 and CDR2 sequences are SGHRS and YFSETQ. The CDR3, as DNA: TGCGCCAGCAGCTTGGCCCCGACAGGGGCTAGCACAGATACGCAGTATTTT. Protein product: CASSLAPTGASTDTQYF.

This chain links TRBV4-2 with TRBJ1-2; D may be TRBD1 (5 bases). In germline, CDR1 is LGHNA, CDR2 YNFKEQ. The CDR3 runs to 14 residues. V was pared by 4 bases and J by 4 bases, with 13 bases between. The CDR3 loop reads CASSLSGDSYGYTF. The CDR3 DNA reads TGTGCCAGCAGCCTTTCGGGGGATTCCTATGGCTACACCTTC.

V and J are TRBV5-1 and TRBJ2-7; a possible D gene is TRBD2 (6 bases). The CDR3 extends over 12 amino acids. Germline V CDR1 and CDR2: SGHRS, YFSETQ. Trimming removed 6 bases from V and 7 bases from J, with 14 bases in between. CDR3 DNA: TGCGCCAGCACCTCCCCGGAGGGGGAGCAGTACTTC. Its protein product is CASTSPEGEQYF.

V and J are TRBV5-1 and TRBJ2-7; D not resolved. Looked up from germline, CDR1 is SGHRS and CDR2 is YFSETQ. V was pared by 1 base and J by 3 bases, with 8 bases between. The CDR3 is made up of 13 amino acids. The CDR3 loop is CASSLYLGYEQYF. As DNA, the CDR3 is TGCGCCAGCAGCTTGTATCTCGGCTACGAGCAGTACTTC.

The chain joins TRBV6-5 to TRBJ2-1; 11 bases match TRBD2. Germline CDR1 reads MNHEY; CDR2 reads SVGAGI. V trimming: 4 bases; J trimming: 10 bases; junction bases outside the gene matches: 12. The CDR3 contains 16 residues. The CDR3 nucleotides are TGTGCCAGCAGTTTGGGGCTAGCGGGAGGCAAGTGGGAGCAGTTCTTC. This translates into CASSLGLAGGKWEQFF.

The chain recombines TRBV5-4 with TRBJ2-7, with 8 bases identical to TRBD1. The CDR3 is 16 amino acids. Germline CDR1 and CDR2: SGHNT and YYREEE (reference sequence). Germline trimming cut 3 bases from V and 3 bases from J; bases unmatched to any gene: 11. In DNA form, the CDR3 reads TGTGCCAGCAGCTCGAAAGGACAGGGTGCACTCTACGAGCAGTACTTC. Translation: CASSSKGQGALYEQYF.

This clone was seen once. The chain carries TRBV27 and TRBJ1-5; weak D call: TRBD1 (5 bases). CDR3 length: 14 amino acids. Between the trimmed V and J ends, which lost 6 bases and 0 bases, there was a span of 9 bases. The germline CDR1 and CDR2 sequences are MNHEY and SMNVEV (reference sequence). CDR3 DNA sequence: TGTGCCAGCAGCGCACAGGTTAGCAATCAGCCCCAGCATTTT. Translating it yields CASSAQVSNQPQHF.

The V and J genes are TRBV19 and TRBJ2-3; 9 nucleotides match TRBD2. This CDR3 is built from 14 residues. The germline gives CDR1 LNHDA, CDR2 SQIVND (reference sequence). The trim removed 6 bases at V and 2 bases at J, leaving 3 bases unmatched. The CDR3 spells CASRERGVTDTQYF. In nucleotides, the CDR3 is TGTGCCAGTAGGGAGCGGGGGGTCACAGATACGCAGTATTTT.

Notes on this clone: Other DNA sequences in the same sample also yield this CDR3. The chain has TRBV5-1 and TRBJ2-5; possible D gene TRBD1, 6 bases. CDR1 and CDR2 (germline): SGHRS, YFSETQ. V lost 0 bases and J lost 4, with 7 bases in between. CDR3 length: 13 amino acids. This CDR3 is CASSLGGGETQYF. The CDR3 DNA follows: TGCGCCAGCAGCTTGGGAGGGGGAGAGACCCAGTACTTC.